This TCR beta chain emerged from a study of radiation and T cells in renal cell carcinoma. For the study at large: Nephrectomy followed 15 Gy stereotactic body radiation by 4 weeks.

This CDR3 has 15 amino acids. V lost 2 bases, J lost 3 bases, and 4 bases stayed unmatched. Germline V gene lookup returns CDR1 MNHEY and CDR2 SVGAGI. Findings of the study overall: From baseline, blood top tumor clonotypes peaked at 2 weeks post-radiation. No pretreatment tumor biopsies were available for baseline clonotypes.

A word on this clone: Its cognate antigen is unknown.

Time point in this sample: blood 2 weeks post-SBRT. The treatment: 15 Gy SBRT to primary tumor, nephrectomy 4 weeks later. After SBRT, blood was collected at 2 and 4 weeks, plus baseline. Some clones are missing from TCRdb's copy, which holds only in-frame ones; the method was immunoSEQ multiplex PCR. In the table there are some 120,000 clones, 80% to 90% of which are singletons. The TCR originated in a woman aged 60 to 75 with renal cell carcinoma. The chain has TRBV6-5 and TRBJ1-5, with TRBD1 identical over 7 bases. The input for sequencing was blood, taken from a patient whose treatment included radiotherapy and nephrectomy. CDR3 sequence reads: CASSYRGQDNQPQHF. The CDR3 bases are TGTGCCAGCAGTTACAGAGGACAGGACAATCAGCCCCAGCATTTT.